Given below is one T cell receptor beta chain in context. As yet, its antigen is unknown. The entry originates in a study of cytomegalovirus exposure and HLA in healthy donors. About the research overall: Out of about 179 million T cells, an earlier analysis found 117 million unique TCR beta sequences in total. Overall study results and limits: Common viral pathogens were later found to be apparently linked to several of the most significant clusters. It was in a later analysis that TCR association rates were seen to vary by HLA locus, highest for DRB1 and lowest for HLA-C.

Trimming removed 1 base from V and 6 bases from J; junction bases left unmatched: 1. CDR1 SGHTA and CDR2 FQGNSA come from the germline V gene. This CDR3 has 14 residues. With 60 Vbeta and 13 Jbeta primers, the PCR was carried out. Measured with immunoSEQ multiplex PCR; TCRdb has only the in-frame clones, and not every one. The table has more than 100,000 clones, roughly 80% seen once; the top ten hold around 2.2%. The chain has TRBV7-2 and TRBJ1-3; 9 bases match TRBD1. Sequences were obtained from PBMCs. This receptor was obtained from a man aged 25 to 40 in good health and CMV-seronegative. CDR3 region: CASSLGTGVNTIYF. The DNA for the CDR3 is TGTGCCAGCAGCTTAGGGACAGGGGTAAACACCATATATTTT.